Listed below are T cell receptor beta chains from one sample, sequenced in a study of cytomegalovirus exposure and HLA in healthy donors. Assay used: immunoSEQ multiplex PCR; TCRdb lists only in-frame clones, some missing. The sample has 100,000 to 150,000 clones, approximately 92% seen once. The sample consisted of PBMCs. The source is a woman younger than 35 in good health and CMV-seronegative. The CDR3 runs from the conserved cysteine through the conserved F or W. Each record gives: clone size, V gene, J gene, D gene, CDR3 length, CDR3 protein, CDR3 DNA. D genes are given only for firm matches. Expanded clones are given a class, and other clones once, few, many or no size at all.

NA	TRBV6-1	TRBJ1-5	TRBD1	18	CASSGTTGFRAINQPQHF	TGTGCCAGCAGTGGAACGACAGGGTTTAGGGCCATAAATCAGCCCCAGCATTTT
once	TRBV2	TRBJ1-6	NA	16	CASRYNIQDYNSPLHF	TGTGCCAGCAGATACAACATACAGGATTATAATTCACCCCTCCACTTT
NA	TRBV19	TRBJ1-1	TRBD1	14	CASTMTGENTEAFF	TGTGCCAGTACCATGACAGGGGAGAACACTGAAGCTTTCTTT
NA	TRBV7-9	TRBJ2-7	NA	14	CASSRNYDRPEQYF	TGTGCCAGCAGCCGGAACTACGACAGGCCCGAGCAGTACTTC
NA	TRBV11-2	TRBJ2-7	NA	17	CASRGRITGYPSYEQYF	TGTGCCAGCAGGGGGAGAATAACAGGGTACCCTTCCTACGAGCAGTACTTC
NA	TRBV6-6	TRBJ1-2	NA	13	CASSSGTTIYYTF	TGTGCCAGCAGTTCCGGGACAACCATCTACTACACCTTC
NA	TRBV11-2	TRBJ2-2	NA	14	CASEDRSNTGELFF	TGTGCCAGCGAAGACAGATCGAACACCGGGGAGCTGTTTTTT
NA	TRBV6-1	TRBJ1-5	NA	15	CASSAQGSSNQPQHF	TGTGCCAGCAGTGCCCAAGGTAGCTCCAATCAGCCCCAGCATTTT
NA	TRBV28	TRBJ2-5	NA	16	CASRVWQGGEQETQYF	TGTGCCAGCCGGGTTTGGCAGGGTGGGGAACAAGAGACCCAGTACTTC
NA	TRBV15	TRBJ1-1	TRBD1	15	CATSIDRAPNTEAFF	TGTGCCACCAGCATCGACAGGGCCCCGAACACTGAAGCTTTCTTT
NA	TRBV7-8	TRBJ2-7	NA	15	CASSLTRGNSYEQYF	TGTGCCAGCAGCTTAACTAGGGGGAACTCCTACGAGCAGTACTTC
NA	TRBV5-6	TRBJ1-6	NA	15	CASSLLHPGNSPLHF	TGTGCCAGCAGCTTGCTACACCCAGGGAATTCACCCCTCCACTTT
NA	TRBV10-3	TRBJ1-2	NA	13	CAISESLGRGRLF	TGTGCCATCAGTGAGTCGTTAGGCAGGGGACGGTTGTTC
NA	TRBV10-3	TRBJ1-1	NA	18	CAISETQNSRGLNTEAFF	TGTGCCATCAGTGAGACGCAGAATAGCAGGGGTCTGAACACTGAAGCTTTCTTT
NA	TRBV27	TRBJ1-2	TRBD1	16	CASSLLGTGNSYGYTF	TGTGCCAGCAGTTTATTGGGGACAGGAAACTCCTATGGCTACACCTTC
NA	TRBV28	TRBJ2-1	TRBD2	19	CASSSFGLAKASAYNEQFF	TGTGCCAGCAGTTCCTTCGGACTAGCTAAGGCGTCGGCCTACAATGAGCAGTTCTTC
NA	TRBV6-1	TRBJ2-7	TRBD1	14	CASRAGTDTYEQYF	TGTGCCAGCAGGGCCGGGACAGACACCTACGAGCAGTACTTC
NA	TRBV30	TRBJ2-2	NA	12	CAWSRGKRELFF	TGTGCCTGGAGTAGGGGGAAGAGGGAGCTGTTTTTT
NA	TRBV19	TRBJ1-4	NA	15	CASSSSGAANEKLFF	TGTGCCAGTAGTTCCTCTGGGGCTGCTAATGAAAAACTGTTTTTT
NA	TRBV19	TRBJ1-5	TRBD1	15	CASSIMRQGEQPQHF	TGTGCCAGTAGTATAATGCGGCAGGGGGAGCAGCCCCAGCATTTT
NA	TRBV7-6	TRBJ2-2	NA	15	CASSLDRPQNGELFF	TGTGCCAGCAGCTTAGACAGGCCCCAGAACGGGGAGCTGTTTTTT
few	TRBV28	TRBJ2-4	NA	12	CASMGGKNIQYF	TGTGCCAGCATGGGGGGTAAAAACATTCAGTACTTC
NA	TRBV6-5	TRBJ1-2	NA	14	CATQTPGRTEGYTF	TGTGCCACGCAAACCCCCGGTAGGACAGAGGGCTACACCTTC
NA	TRBV7-2	TRBJ1-2	NA	14	CASSQIRQDYGYTF	TGTGCCAGCAGCCAAATCCGACAGGACTATGGCTACACCTTC
NA	TRBV28	TRBJ2-5	NA	14	CASAPQGGEETQYF	TGTGCCAGCGCCCCCCAGGGGGGAGAGGAGACCCAGTACTTC
NA	TRBV30	TRBJ2-3	NA	13	CAWSVHHTDTQYF	TGTGCCTGGAGTGTACACCACACAGATACGCAGTATTTT
once	TRBV6-5	TRBJ1-1	NA	13	CASSYSRNTEAFF	TGTGCCAGCAGTTACTCCAGAAACACTGAAGCTTTCTTT
NA	TRBV28	TRBJ1-2	NA	14	CASISGGPLHGYTF	TGTGCCAGCATCTCGGGGGGCCCCCTCCATGGCTACACCTTC
NA	TRBV27	TRBJ2-1	TRBD2	15	CASSGLAGGVDEQFF	TGTGCCAGCAGTGGACTAGCGGGAGGGGTAGATGAGCAGTTCTTC
NA	TRBV5-1	TRBJ1-2	NA	13	CASSLSGGLGYTF	TGCGCCAGCAGCTTGAGCGGGGGTTTGGGCTACACCTTC
NA	TRBV27	TRBJ1-2	TRBD1	14	CASSFGTGGNGYTF	TGTGCCAGCAGTTTTGGGACAGGGGGAAATGGCTACACCTTC
once	TRBV5-1	TRBJ2-7	TRBD2	17	CASSLGLAGGPTGEQYF	TGCGCCAGCAGCTTGGGGCTAGCGGGAGGGCCTACGGGCGAGCAGTACTTC
NA	TRBV5-5	TRBJ1-1	TRBD1	15	CASSSKTGGFTEAFF	TGTGCCAGCAGCTCTAAGACAGGGGGTTTTACTGAAGCTTTCTTT
NA	TRBV7-9	TRBJ1-5	TRBD1	13	CASTGTGDQPQHF	TGTGCCAGTACGGGGACAGGAGACCAGCCCCAGCATTTT
NA	TRBV7-2	TRBJ1-3	TRBD1	19	CASSSLPGQGAYSGNTIYF	TGTGCCAGCAGCTCACTCCCGGGACAGGGGGCTTACTCTGGAAACACCATATATTTT
NA	TRBV4-1	TRBJ2-7	NA	14	CASSQQDSYYEQYF	TGCGCCAGCAGCCAACAAGACAGTTACTACGAGCAGTACTTC
NA	TRBV6-1	TRBJ2-1	TRBD2	15	CASKEASGGFDEQFF	TGTGCCAGCAAGGAAGCTAGCGGGGGCTTCGATGAGCAGTTCTTC
NA	TRBV30	TRBJ2-7	NA	14	CAWSPGLASYEQYF	TGTGCCTGGAGCCCCGGGCTAGCGAGCTACGAGCAGTACTTC
NA	TRBV6-1	TRBJ2-7	TRBD2	13	CASRAGFSYEQYF	TGTGCCAGCAGAGCGGGATTCTCCTACGAGCAGTACTTC
NA	TRBV9	TRBJ2-2	NA	19	CASSVDDRGLALNTGELFF	TGTGCCAGCAGCGTAGACGACAGGGGACTAGCACTGAACACCGGGGAGCTGTTTTTT
NA	TRBV6-1	TRBJ1-5	TRBD1	16	CASTDRGGYSNQPQHF	TGTGCCAGCACTGACAGGGGCGGATATAGCAATCAGCCCCAGCATTTT
NA	TRBV2	TRBJ1-4	TRBD1	14	CASLRDRGDEKLFF	TGTGCCAGCCTCCGGGACAGGGGGGATGAAAAACTGTTTTTT
NA	TRBV5-1	TRBJ2-1	TRBD2	14	CASSLAGGRNEQFF	TGCGCCAGCAGCTTAGCGGGGGGGCGGAATGAGCAGTTCTTC
NA	TRBV15	TRBJ2-2	TRBD2	24	CATSRKNTSGGAFTSLLDTGELFF	TGTGCCACCAGCAGGAAGAATACTAGCGGGGGCGCCTTTACGTCATTACTCGACACCGGGGAGCTGTTTTTT
NA	TRBV27	TRBJ2-3	TRBD2	17	CASSLAGGHTRTDTQYF	TGTGCCAGCAGTTTAGCGGGGGGACACACTCGCACAGATACGCAGTATTTT
NA	TRBV30	TRBJ2-1	TRBD2	13	CAWLGLALRKQFF	TGTGCCTGGTTGGGACTAGCCCTGAGAAAGCAGTTCTTC
NA	TRBV5-8	TRBJ1-3	NA	15	CASSWGRVRGNTIYF	TGTGCCAGCAGCTGGGGCAGGGTACGAGGAAACACCATATATTTT
NA	TRBV28	TRBJ2-7	NA	16	CASSPSMREWSYEQYF	TGTGCCAGCAGTCCATCCATGCGGGAATGGTCCTACGAGCAGTACTTC
NA	TRBV11-2	TRBJ1-1	TRBD1	14	CASSGDRVSTEAFF	TGTGCCAGCAGCGGGGACAGGGTGAGCACTGAAGCTTTCTTT
NA	TRBV29-1	TRBJ1-4	NA	13	CSVEVGAGEKLFF	TGCAGCGTTGAAGTGGGGGCGGGTGAAAAACTGTTTTTT
NA	TRBV11-2	TRBJ2-2	TRBD2	19	CASSLPSGGRHSNTGELFF	TGTGCCAGCAGCTTACCCAGCGGGGGCCGACACTCGAACACCGGGGAGCTGTTTTTT
NA	TRBV7-2	TRBJ1-2	TRBD1	15	CASSLLGQGNYGYTF	TGTGCCAGCAGCTTATTGGGACAGGGCAACTATGGCTACACCTTC
NA	TRBV7-9	TRBJ1-4	NA	12	CASSTRTDKLFF	TGTGCCAGCAGCACCCGGACAGATAAACTGTTTTTT
NA	TRBV2	TRBJ1-4	NA	13	CASSEQGSEKLFF	TGTGCCAGCAGTGAACAGGGAAGTGAAAAACTGTTTTTT
once	TRBV5-6	TRBJ1-6	TRBD1	16	CASSFYGTVQSSPLHF	TGTGCCAGCAGCTTCTATGGGACAGTTCAGAGCTCACCCCTCCACTTT
NA	TRBV7-2	TRBJ1-5	TRBD1	14	CASRVQGADQPQHF	TGTGCCAGCAGGGTACAGGGGGCGGATCAGCCCCAGCATTTT
NA	TRBV27	TRBJ2-3	NA	13	CASTLRGTDTQYF	TGTGCCAGCACCCTTCGGGGCACAGATACGCAGTATTTT
NA	TRBV5-6	TRBJ1-2	NA	12	CASSSQNYGYTF	TGTGCCAGCAGCTCCCAAAACTATGGCTACACCTTC
NA	TRBV2	TRBJ1-5	NA	13	CASSGGVGQPQHF	TGTGCCAGCAGCGGGGGGGTTGGTCAGCCCCAGCATTTT